What follows are 22 T cell receptor beta chains derived from one specimen sequenced in a study of blood T cell repertoires in COVID-19. The repertoire was sequenced with immunoSEQ multiplex PCR; TCRdb's copy has only in-frame clones and lacks some. The sample gives some 150,000 clones, around nine tenths of which show up once; approximately 3.3% is in the top ten. The sequenced sample was peripheral blood. These receptors all stem from a man younger than 35 with active or convalescent COVID-19.

The genes are TRBV19 and TRBJ1-4; TRBD1 aligns across 10 bases. The CDR3 runs to 15 residues. V was pared by 7 bases and J by 5 bases, with 7 bases of the junction left unmatched. Germline V gene lookup returns CDR1 LNHDA and CDR2 SQIVND (reference sequence). CDR3 nucleotides: TGTGCCAGTAAACCCGACAGGGGGCGGAATGAAAAACTGTTTTTT. It is translated as CASKPDRGRNEKLFF. Supplemented by reference TRBV19 and TRBJ1-4, the full variable domain reads DGGITQSPKYLFRKEGQNVTLSCEQNLNHDAMYWYRQDPGQGLRLIYYSQIVNDFQKGDIAEGYSVSREKKESFPLTVTSAQKNPTAFYLCASKPDRGRNEKLFFGSGTQLSVL.

This clone was observed once. The chain uses TRBV24-1 and TRBJ1-1, with D possibly matching TRBD1 (6 bases). The CDR3 is 13 amino acids. Germline CDR1 KGHDR, CDR2 SFDVKD. Trimming took off 7 bases at V and 5 bases at J, with 13 bases between the two ends. This CDR3 is CATRGEDRTEAFF. The CDR3 DNA sequence: TGTGCCACCAGGGGGGAAGACAGGACTGAAGCTTTCTTT.

The J gene is TRBJ1-1, the V gene TRBV30; tentatively, D is TRBD1 (6 bases). The CDR3 sequence is 14 residues long. V was clipped by 3 bases and J by 2 bases, with 13 bases between them. Germline assignment: CDR1 GTSNPN and CDR2 SVGIG (reference sequence). CDR3 sequence: CAWRRRGANTEAFF. DNA for the CDR3: TGTGCCTGGAGGAGACGGGGGGCCAACACTGAAGCTTTCTTT. Combining the CDR3 with reference TRBV30 and TRBJ1-1 gives the whole variable domain SQTIHQWPATLVQPVGSPLSLECTVEGTSNPNLYWYRQAAGRGLQLLFYSVGIGQISSEVPQNLSASRPQDRQFILSSKKLLLSDSGFYLCAWRRRGANTEAFFGQGTRLTVV.

This chain joins TRBV11-3 and TRBJ2-3; D gene uncertain. The CDR3 length is 14 residues. Germline V gene lookup returns CDR1 SGHNT and CDR2 YENEEA. The V and J ends lost 4 bases and 0 bases respectively, with 8 bases between them. CDR3 bases: TGTGCCAGCAGCTCGCGAGCAAGCACAGATACGCAGTATTTT. Its protein product is CASSSRASTDTQYF.

V usage is TRBV3-1 (or the pseudogene TRBV3-2) and J usage is TRBJ2-5, with D perhaps TRBD1 (6 bases). The germline V gene has CDR1 LGHDT and CDR2 YNNKEL (reference sequence). V was trimmed by 5 bases and J by 5 bases, leaving 21 bases between them. There are 16 residues in the CDR3. The CDR3 region is CASSGRGTSLGETQYF. CDR3 DNA sequence: TGTGCCAGCAGCGGTAGGGGGACGTCGCTGGGGGAGACCCAGTACTTC.

CDR3 loop: CASSLSSGTGNTEAFF. For the CDR3, the DNA is TGTGCCAGCAGCCTGAGCTCCGGGACAGGGAACACTGAAGCTTTCTTT. V is TRBV27 and J is TRBJ1-1; the match to TRBD1 covers 8 bases. Losses at the gene ends were 6 bases for V and 1 base for J; bases not matched to a gene: 10. Germline lookup yields CDR1 MNHEY and CDR2 SMNVEV (reference sequence). The CDR3 sequence is 16 residues long.

V gene TRBV6-2 or TRBV6-3 combines with J gene TRBJ2-3; 7 nucleotides match TRBD1. Germline V gives CDR1 MNHEY, CDR2 SVGEGT. CDR3 length equals 14 residues. V lost 6 bases, J lost 3 bases, and 6 bases stayed unmatched. The CDR3 is CASSHDRETDTQYF. In nucleotides, the CDR3 is TGTGCCAGCAGCCACGACAGGGAAACAGATACGCAGTATTTT.

The chain joins TRBV5-1 to TRBJ2-6; tentatively, D is TRBD2 (5 bases). V shed 4 bases and J shed 3 bases, with 17 bases lying between them. The CDR3 covers 17 residues. Germline V CDR1 and CDR2: SGHRS, YFSETQ. The CDR3 reads CASSPGPGSGGANVLTF. Written as DNA, the CDR3 is TGCGCCAGCAGCCCAGGCCCGGGGTCTGGTGGGGCCAACGTCCTGACTTTC.

The V call is TRBV2, the J call TRBJ2-1; 8 bases are shared with TRBD1. V lost 6 bases, J lost 8 bases, and 9 bases stayed unmatched. The CDR3 is 14 residues long. Germline V gene sequence: CDR1 SNHLY, CDR2 FYNNEI. Here the CDR3 DNA reads TGTGCCAGCAGAGGACAGGGCTCCTCGGATGAGCAGTTCTTC. Residues: CASRGQGSSDEQFF.

Here the CDR3 DNA reads TGTGCCAGCAGCGTTCAGAACACCGGGGAGCTGTTTTTT. It specifies CASSVQNTGELFF. The chain carries TRBV9 and TRBJ2-2, with no clear D. CDR1 is SGDLS and CDR2 is YYNGEE in the germline V gene. V was clipped by 2 bases and J by 1 base, with 3 bases between them. The CDR3 extends over 13 amino acids.

In its sample, this clone was seen once. The chain uses TRBV24-1 and TRBJ1-1, with D possibly TRBD1 on 6 matching bases. This CDR3 has 17 residues. Germline V gene lookup returns CDR1 KGHDR and CDR2 SFDVKD. Trimming took off 6 bases at V and 6 bases at J, with 25 bases between the two ends. This chain's CDR3 is CATSSGGQKLFQAEAFF. CDR3 DNA: TGTGCCACCAGTTCGGGGGGGCAAAAGCTATTTCAGGCTGAAGCTTTCTTT.

This chain connects TRBV4-1 to TRBJ1-1; a possible D gene is TRBD1 (5 bases). V lost 4 bases to trimming and J lost 6 bases, with 12 bases between them. Germline V lookup: CDR1 MGHRA, CDR2 YSYEKL. This CDR3 spans 13 amino acids. CDR3 amino acids: CASSPGLGAEAFF. CDR3 bases: TGCGCCAGCAGCCCCGGCCTAGGGGCTGAAGCTTTCTTT.

V usage is TRBV6-2 or TRBV6-3 and J usage is TRBJ2-7; a possible D gene is TRBD2 (5 bases). V lost 4 bases and J 4 bases, leaving 17 bases between the germline ends. The CDR3 contains 15 residues. The germline V gene encodes CDR1 MNHEY and CDR2 SVGEGT. The CDR3: CASSFSLAMSYEQYF. CDR3 coding DNA: TGTGCCAGCAGTTTTTCCCTAGCAATGTCTTACGAGCAGTACTTC.

This chain links TRBV7-2 with TRBJ1-6; tentatively, D is TRBD1 (6 bases). Between the trimmed V and J ends, which lost 2 bases and 7 bases, there was a span of 9 bases. This CDR3 contains 14 residues. Germline-derived CDR1 and CDR2 are SGHTA and FQGNSA. This CDR3 reads CASSLTGRNSPLHF. CDR3 nucleotide sequence: TGTGCCAGCAGCTTAACAGGGCGAAATTCACCCCTCCACTTT.

The chain links TRBV29-1 to TRBJ2-7; maybe TRBD1 (6 bases). This CDR3 is built from 17 residues. Germline V gene data show CDR1 as SQVTM and CDR2 as ANQGSEA. The V and J ends lost 4 bases and 2 bases respectively, with 24 bases between them. CDR3: CSVVGVPDGQITYEQYF. Here the CDR3 DNA reads TGCAGCGTTGTTGGTGTGCCCGACGGACAGATAACCTACGAGCAGTACTTC.

V is TRBV6-2 or TRBV6-3 and J is TRBJ2-1, with D maybe TRBD2 (5 bases). Germline V gene lookup returns CDR1 MNHEY and CDR2 SVGEGT. Trimming removed 2 bases at V and 4 bases at J, with 12 bases between. The CDR3 has 15 amino acids. For the CDR3, the DNA is TGTGCCAGCAGTTACGAAAACCCGGGGTACAATGAGCAGTTCTTC. Translation: CASSYENPGYNEQFF.

CDR3: CASSRDRQETQYF. Written as DNA, the CDR3 is TGTGCCAGCAGCCGGGACAGACAAGAGACCCAGTACTTC. The chain carries TRBV11-3 and TRBJ2-5; 7 nucleotides align to TRBD1. V shed 5 bases and J 2 bases; nucleotides not matched to a gene: 2. The CDR3 loop spans 13 amino acids. CDR1 SGHNT and CDR2 YENEEA come from the germline V gene.

This clone was seen just once. The chain couples TRBV4-2 to TRBJ1-2; D call uncertain. The V end was cut by 0 bases, the J end by 4 bases, with 12 bases between. Germline V gene sequence: CDR1 LGHNA, CDR2 YNFKEQ. This CDR3 contains 15 residues. CDR3 residues: CASSQDRGGVYGYTF. Here the CDR3 DNA reads TGTGCCAGCAGCCAAGATAGAGGTGGTGTCTATGGCTACACCTTC.

In DNA, the CDR3 is TGTGCCAGTAGTATGGAGCCCGTTGTAAACACTGAAGCTTTCTTT. This translates into CASSMEPVVNTEAFF. The chain carries TRBV19 and TRBJ1-1; D not resolved. The V end lost 3 bases, the J end lost 2 bases, and 13 bases lay between the germline ends. This CDR3 is 15 amino acids long. CDR1 and CDR2 from the germline V gene are LNHDA and SQIVND (reference sequence).

This CDR3 reads CAWSNQGTEAFF. CDR3 DNA: TGTGCCTGGAGTAACCAGGGGACTGAAGCTTTCTTT. The rearrangement joins TRBV30 to TRBJ1-1; D is perhaps TRBD1 (6 bases). The CDR3 runs to 12 residues. Germline V CDR1 and CDR2: GTSNPN, SVGIG (reference sequence). V was cut by 2 bases and J by 5 bases, with 9 bases left in between.

This clone was seen a single time. The chain combines TRBV15 with TRBJ1-6, with a weak D call TRBD1 (6 bases). V lost 3 bases and J 5 bases, leaving 11 bases between the germline ends. The germline gives CDR1 LNHNV, CDR2 YYDKDF (reference sequence). There are 15 residues in the CDR3. CDR3 sequence (DNA): TGTGCCACCAGCAGCGACAGGTTGAATAATTCACCCCTCCACTTT. Protein sequence: CATSSDRLNNSPLHF.

The V call is TRBV6-6, the J call TRBJ1-2; D may be TRBD1 (6 bases). Germline CDR1 MNHNY, CDR2 SVGAGI (reference sequence). V lost 7 bases and J lost 10, with 22 bases in between. The CDR3 consists of 14 residues. CDR3: CASKPTGSQGTYTF. CDR3 DNA: TGTGCCAGCAAACCAACAGGGTCCCAGGGTACCTACACCTTC.